The 27 T cell receptor beta chains below come from one sample, sequenced in a study of shared clonotypes between healthy human individuals. Produced via immunoSEQ multiplex PCR; TCRdb's table is partial and in-frame only. The sample includes 1.6 million or so clones, approximately 96% of them seen just once. Input material: naive CD4+ T cells sorted from blood. Documented subset: CD45RA+ positively selected. The receptor set was obtained from a man aged 25-45 years in good health.

The chain uses TRBV6-6 and TRBJ1-3; 7 nucleotides agree with TRBD1. Per germline, CDR1 MNHNY and CDR2 SVGAGI (reference sequence). Trimming removed 8 bases from V and 2 bases from J; junction bases left unmatched: 0. CDR3 length: 12 residues. CDR3 nucleotide sequence: TGTGCCAGCGGGACAGCTGGAAACACCATATATTTT. It yields the protein CASGTAGNTIYF.

The rearrangement joins TRBV6-1 to TRBJ1-2; D possibly corresponds to TRBD1 (5 bases). The CDR3 sequence is 14 residues long. Germline V CDR1 and CDR2: MNHNS, SASEGT. V was shortened by 6 bases and J by 1 base, with 12 bases between the two germline ends. CDR3 sequence reads: CASSPGSFNYGYTF. In DNA, the CDR3 is TGTGCCAGCAGCCCAGGGTCCTTTAACTATGGCTACACCTTC.

This clone has just one count. The chain links TRBV6-1 to TRBJ2-2; TRBD2 matches at 10 bases. Trimming cost V 5 bases and J 6 bases; bases outside gene matches: 6. Germline loops: CDR1 MNHNS, CDR2 SASEGT. This CDR3 spans 15 amino acids. CDR3 coding DNA: TGTGCCAGCAGTCGGCTAGCGGGAGTTGCCGGGGAGCTGTTTTTT. This codes for CASSRLAGVAGELFF.

The V call is TRBV30, the J call TRBJ1-2; 9 nucleotides match TRBD1. CDR1 GTSNPN and CDR2 SVGIG come from the germline V gene (reference sequence). J was trimmed by 2 bases and V by 7 bases; bases with no gene match: 2. The CDR3 totals 12 residues. CDR3 sequence: CALTGGNYGYTF. DNA for the CDR3: TGTGCCTTGACAGGGGGGAACTATGGCTACACCTTC.

This clone is a singleton in its sample. The chain combines TRBV5-6 with TRBJ2-1, with TRBD2 matching over 14 bases. The CDR3 is made up of 15 amino acids. Germline CDR1 and CDR2: SGHDT and YYEEEE. With V trimmed by 2 bases and J by 7 bases, 2 bases remained unmatched. The chain's CDR3 is CASSFRTSGRNEQFF. Written as DNA, the CDR3 is TGTGCCAGCAGCTTTCGGACTAGCGGGAGGAATGAGCAGTTCTTC. The full variable domain, completed using reference TRBV5-6 and TRBJ2-1, is DAGVTQSPTHLIKTRGQQVTLRCSPKSGHDTVSWYQQALGQGPQFIFQYYEEEERQRGNFPDRFSGHQFPNYSSELNVNALLLGDSALYLCASSFRTSGRNEQFFGPGTRLTVL.

The chain combines TRBV11-2 with TRBJ2-3, with D possibly being TRBD1 or TRBD2 (5 bases each). The V end lost 3 bases, the J end lost 1 base, and 14 bases lay between the germline ends. CDR3 length: 16 residues. CDR1 and CDR2 from the germline V gene are SGHAT and FQNNGV. CDR3 sequence: CASSFGLRGGTDTQYF. In DNA, the CDR3 is TGTGCCAGCAGCTTCGGTTTGAGGGGCGGCACAGATACGCAGTATTTT.

The V call is TRBV28, the J call TRBJ2-3; 8 bases align to TRBD2. Looked up from germline, CDR1 is MDHEN and CDR2 is SYDVKM. The V gene end was trimmed by 3 bases and the J gene end by 6 bases; junction bases not matched to a gene: 5. The CDR3 runs to 14 residues. The CDR3 DNA follows: TGTGCCAGCAGTTTCCCGGGAGGGGTGGATACGCAGTATTTT. Translating gives CASSFPGGVDTQYF.

The CDR3 reads CASSLPRSLMNTEAFF. The CDR3 nucleotides read TGTGCCAGCAGCTTACCCCGCTCCCTGATGAACACTGAAGCTTTCTTT. V usage is TRBV7-9 and J usage is TRBJ1-1; D ambiguous. Trimming stripped 2 bases from V and 0 bases from J, with 13 bases between. This CDR3 spans 16 amino acids. Germline values: CDR1 SEHNR, CDR2 FQNEAQ (reference sequence).

This chain connects TRBV11-3 to TRBJ2-5; 9 nucleotides line up with TRBD2. V was clipped by 5 bases and J by 6 bases; unmatched bases: 13. Germline V lookup: CDR1 SGHNT, CDR2 YENEEA. There are 16 residues in the CDR3. The CDR3 DNA reads TGTGCCAGCAGCCCAGCGGCCGCGGGAGGGGGAAAGACCCAGTACTTC. Its translation is CASSPAAAGGGKTQYF.

CDR3 DNA sequence: TGTGCCAGCAGCTTAGATACTAGCGGGCGGGACAATGAGCAGTTCTTC. Translation gives CASSLDTSGRDNEQFF. The rearrangement uses TRBV11-3 and TRBJ2-1, with 9 positions matching TRBD2. The V segment lost 0 bases and the J segment 5 bases; nucleotides outside the gene matches: 5. CDR1 and CDR2 from the germline V gene are SGHNT and YENEEA. CDR3 length: 16 amino acids.

This clone has only one observation. The chain uses TRBV7-6 and TRBJ2-7; unclear D gene. Per germline, CDR1 SGHVS and CDR2 FNYEAQ. CDR3 size: 13 residues. Trimming shortened V by 4 bases and J by 6 bases, and 13 bases separated the two germline ends. As DNA, the CDR3 is TGTGCCAGCAGCTCTGACCCGTCTCCCGAGCAGTACTTC. It translates to CASSSDPSPEQYF.

This rearrangement joins TRBV15 to TRBJ1-5; the D gene is possibly TRBD1 (5 bases). CDR1 and CDR2 from the germline V gene are LNHNV and YYDKDF (reference sequence). The CDR3 spans 15 residues. Trimming removed 1 base from V and 1 base from J, with 8 bases in between. For the CDR3, the DNA is TGTGCCACCAGCAGAGTCGGGGACAGCAATCAGCCCCAGCATTTT. This translates into CATSRVGDSNQPQHF. Based on the CDR3 plus reference TRBV15 and TRBJ1-5, the full variable domain is DAMVIQNPRYQVTQFGKPVTLSCSQTLNHNVMYWYQQKSSQAPKLLFHYYDKDFNNEADTPDNFQSRRPNTSFCFLDIRSPGLGDTAMYLCATSRVGDSNQPQHFGDGTRLSIL.

J is TRBJ2-2 and V is TRBV6-6; possibly TRBD1 or TRBD2 for D (5 bases each). Germline V gene lookup returns CDR1 MNHNY and CDR2 SVGAGI (reference sequence). V was pared by 7 bases and J by 3 bases, with 12 bases between. CDR3 size: 14 residues. The CDR3 DNA follows: TGTGCCAGCAAGAGGGGTCAGTACACCGGGGAGCTGTTTTTT. Amino acids: CASKRGQYTGELFF.

This chain connects TRBV7-3 to TRBJ2-3; D not resolved. The CDR3 runs 13 residues. CDR1 SGHTA and CDR2 FQGTGA come from the germline V gene. Trimming cost V 6 bases and J 5 bases, with 12 bases left between them. The CDR3 sequence: CASSAQLGDTQYF. The CDR3 DNA sequence: TGTGCCAGCAGTGCTCAACTGGGAGATACGCAGTATTTT.

The chain uses TRBV11-2 and TRBJ2-1; D call uncertain. Between the trimmed V and J ends, which lost 5 bases and 0 bases, there was a span of 14 bases. CDR1 is SGHAT, CDR2 FQNNGV, per germline. The CDR3 spans 16 residues. Here the CDR3 reads CASSPLARSSYNEQFF. The CDR3, as DNA: TGTGCCAGCAGCCCGTTGGCTCGGAGCTCCTACAATGAGCAGTTCTTC.

The V gene is TRBV2, the J gene TRBJ2-3; D gene ambiguous. V gave up 4 bases and J gave up 2 bases, with 7 bases separating them. CDR1 and CDR2 (germline): SNHLY, FYNNEI. This CDR3 has 13 residues. CDR3 sequence (DNA): TGTGCCAGCAGTGGGGATCACACAGATACGCAGTATTTT. This codes for CASSGDHTDTQYF.

The rearrangement joins TRBV7-2 to TRBJ2-2, with unresolved D. Trimming pared 0 bases from V and 3 bases from J, leaving 8 bases between. The CDR3 extends over 15 amino acids. CDR1 is SGHTA and CDR2 is FQGNSA in the germline V gene. Here the CDR3 DNA reads TGTGCCAGCAGCTTAGCCCGACTCGACACCGGGGAGCTGTTTTTT. It encodes CASSLARLDTGELFF.

V and J are TRBV13 and TRBJ1-5, with 9 nucleotides matching TRBD1. CDR1 is PRHDT and CDR2 is FYEKMQ in the germline V gene (reference sequence). The CDR3 runs 17 residues. The ends lost 4 bases at V and 0 bases at J; junction bases unmatched: 7. The CDR3, as DNA: TGTGCCAGCAGCTCCACAGGGGGCTGGAGTAGCAATCAGCCCCAGCATTTT. Encoded protein: CASSSTGGWSSNQPQHF.

The chain couples TRBV5-1 to TRBJ2-5; the D gene is possibly TRBD1 (6 bases). From germline, CDR1 is SGHRS and CDR2 YFSETQ. CDR3 size: 15 residues. V lost 4 bases, J lost 0 bases, and 13 bases lay in between. CDR3: CASSLTGANQETQYF. The CDR3 nucleotides read TGCGCCAGCAGCCTGACAGGTGCTAACCAAGAGACCCAGTACTTC.

For this clone: The sample contains more than one DNA sequence encoding this CDR3. The V gene is TRBV28, the J gene TRBJ2-7, with 9 bases identical to TRBD2. The CDR3 runs to 12 residues. Germline assignment: CDR1 MDHEN and CDR2 SYDVKM. Losses at the gene ends were 8 bases for V and 3 bases for J; bases not matched to a gene: 2. The CDR3 spells CASRGGVYEQYF. CDR3 coding DNA: TGTGCCAGCCGCGGGGGGGTCTACGAGCAGTACTTC.

The chain couples TRBV28 to TRBJ2-1; TRBD2 might be the D (6 bases). CDR1 is MDHEN and CDR2 is SYDVKM in the germline V gene. The ends were cut back, 4 bases at V and 7 bases at J, with 11 bases in the middle. There are 13 residues in the CDR3. CDR3 coding DNA: TGTGCCAGCAGTTCGATAGGAGGGAATGAGCAGTTCTTC. It is translated as CASSSIGGNEQFF.

The genes are TRBV5-1 and TRBJ2-2; weak D call: TRBD1 (7 bases). Per germline, CDR1 SGHRS and CDR2 YFSETQ. This CDR3 comprises 14 residues. V lost 5 bases to trimming and J lost 6 bases, with 14 bases between them. CDR3 protein: CASSPQGGAGELFF. CDR3 bases: TGCGCCAGCAGTCCCCAGGGGGGAGCCGGGGAGCTGTTTTTT.

The V gene is TRBV19, the J gene TRBJ2-1, with a tentative D call TRBD2 (5 bases). The germline CDR1 and CDR2 sequences are LNHDA and SQIVND (reference sequence). The CDR3 is made up of 13 amino acids. Trimming shortened V by 7 bases and J by 9 bases, and 16 bases separated the two germline ends. CDR3 sequence (DNA): TGTGCCAGTACCATGGACTTCGGTGGTGAGCAGTTCTTC. The encoded protein is CASTMDFGGEQFF.

The V gene is TRBV27, the J gene TRBJ2-7; unclear D gene. CDR3 length: 16 amino acids. The V end was cut by 5 bases, the J end by 2 bases, with 19 bases between. Germline CDR1 MNHEY, CDR2 SMNVEV (reference sequence). CDR3 sequence (DNA): TGTGCCAGCAGTCGAGACGGACGGATAACCCCCTACGAGCAGTACTTC. It is translated as CASSRDGRITPYEQYF.

This clone was seen just once. The chain employs TRBV5-1 and TRBJ2-5; D is unclear. The ends were cut back, 4 bases at V and 5 bases at J, with 12 bases in the middle. The CDR3 is made up of 13 amino acids. Germline values: CDR1 SGHRS, CDR2 YFSETQ. The CDR3 bases are TGCGCCAGCAGCCTCCCGGTGGGGGAGACCCAGTACTTC. Translating it yields CASSLPVGETQYF.

Only one count was recorded for this clone. The CDR3 sequence: CASSYQSSSYNEQFF. Written as DNA, the CDR3 is TGTGCCAGCAGCTATCAGTCCAGCTCCTACAATGAGCAGTTCTTC. The chain couples TRBV7-2 to TRBJ2-1, with D unclear. The V and J ends lost 4 bases and 0 bases respectively, with 10 bases between them. Germline V CDR1 and CDR2: SGHTA, FQGNSA. The CDR3 is 15 amino acids.

CDR3 DNA sequence: TGCGCCAGCAGCTTGGCGACTAGCGGGAGGCTCACAGATACGCAGTATTTT. Its protein product is CASSLATSGRLTDTQYF. V is TRBV5-1 and J is TRBJ2-3, with 13 bases matching TRBD2. This CDR3 contains 17 residues. V shed 0 bases, J shed 2 bases, and the junction held 3 bases outside the gene matches. Germline lookup yields CDR1 SGHRS and CDR2 YFSETQ.